Listed below are T cell receptor beta chains from one sample, sequenced in a study of blood T cells in healthy people across ages. TCRdb passed the 5' RACE reads through MiXCR, listing each CDR3 protein once. This table holds over 1,200,000 distinct CDR3 sequences, roughly 64% found once. Sequencing was done on a sample of blood. The source of these receptors is a young man in good health. The CDR3 runs from the conserved cysteine through the conserved F or W. D genes are given only for firm matches. The size of a clone is reported for some rows only, either as once, few or many, or as a class for expanded clones.

D | J | V | size | CDR3 | DNA
- | TRBJ2-3 | TRBV29-1 | few | CSVDRLAYRRVSVTDTQYF | TGCAGCGTTGACCGCTTGGCCTACAGGAGGGTTTCGGTCACAGATACGCAGTATTTT
TRBD1 | TRBJ2-1 | TRBV29-1 | - | CSVATGEVEQFF | TGCAGCGTTGCGACAGGGGAGGTGGAGCAGTTCTTC
TRBD2 | TRBJ2-7 | TRBV9 | - | CASSGGGNYEQYF | TGTGCCAGCAGCGGGGGAGGGAACTACGAGCAGTACTTC
- | TRBJ1-2 | TRBV6-5 | - | CASTGLNGQSRTF | TGTGCCAGCACCGGACTCAACGGACAGTCACGCACCTTC
TRBD1 | TRBJ2-3 | TRBV5-1 | - | CASSPVALSTGGTTQYF | TGCGCCAGCAGCCCCGTTGCCCTATCGACAGGGGGCACGACGCAGTATTTT
- | TRBJ1-5 | TRBV4-1 | - | CASSQVVGGRSQPQHF | TGCGCCAGCAGCCAAGTAGTTGGGGGGAGGTCTCAGCCCCAGCATTTT
TRBD2 | TRBJ2-3 | TRBV7-2 | few | CASSLMLTSGRTDTQYF | TGTGCCAGCAGCTTGATGTTGACAAGCGGGAGGACAGATACGCAGTATTTT
- | TRBJ1-2 | TRBV6-1 | - | CASSVPGHLGGYTF | TGTGCCAGCAGTGTTCCGGGACACCTTGGGGGCTACACCTTC
TRBD1 | TRBJ2-7 | TRBV18 | few | CASSPDRPPYEQYF | TGTGCCAGCTCACCGGACAGGCCCCCCTACGAGCAGTACTTC
- | TRBJ1-2 | TRBV9 | - | CASSVVGHRAEGSLYGYTF | TGTGCCAGCAGCGTAGTAGGCCATAGGGCAGAGGGGTCCCTCTATGGCTACACCTTC
TRBD1 | TRBJ2-2 | TRBV11-2 | - | CASSSTGEHTGELFF | TGTGCCAGCAGCTCGACAGGGGAACACACCGGGGAGCTGTTTTTT
TRBD1 | TRBJ2-7 | TRBV28 | - | CASSPQQGDSLGYEQYF | TGTGCCAGCAGTCCACAACAGGGGGACTCGCTGGGCTACGAGCAGTACTTC
- | TRBJ2-7 | TRBV7-8 | few | CASSLQADDIYLQTYNEQYF | TGTGCCAGCAGCTTACAGGCAGACGACATATACCTACAGACCTACAATGAGCAGTACTTC
- | TRBJ2-2 | TRBV6-1 | - | CASRSSRGGTGELFF | TGTGCCAGCAGAAGTTCCCGAGGGGGCACCGGGGAGCTGTTTTTT
TRBD2 | TRBJ2-3 | TRBV20-1 | - | CSARSGTSGGTDTQYF | TGCAGTGCTAGATCCGGGACTAGCGGGGGCACAGATACGCAGTATTTT
TRBD1 | TRBJ1-2 | TRBV18 | - | CASSPQPPGQNYGYTF | TGTGCCAGCTCACCCCAACCTCCGGGACAGAACTATGGCTACACCTTC
TRBD2 | TRBJ2-1 | TRBV14 | - | CASSPPGLAVVLEQFF | TGTGCCAGCAGCCCTCCGGGACTAGCGGTTGTCCTTGAGCAGTTCTTC
- | TRBJ2-2 | TRBV6-2/TRBV6-3 | many | CASSRQTGNTGELFF | TGTGCCAGCAGCCGACAGACTGGTAACACCGGGGAGCTGTTTTTT
TRBD1 | TRBJ1-2 | TRBV12-3/TRBV12-4 | - | CASTSTGEGYTF | TGTGCCAGCACCTCGACAGGGGAGGGCTACACCTTC
- | TRBJ2-7 | TRBV11-2 | - | CASSLSVERMNSYEQYF | TGTGCCAGCAGCTTATCAGTTGAGCGGATGAACTCCTACGAGCAGTACTTC
- | TRBJ2-5 | TRBV7-2 | - | CASSLGPRGTQETQYF | TGTGCCAGCAGCTTAGGACCCCGGGGGACCCAAGAGACCCAGTACTTC
- | TRBJ2-2 | TRBV14 | - | CASSPTRGPNTGELFF | TGTGCCAGCAGCCCAACTCGGGGGCCGAACACCGGGGAGCTGTTTTTT
TRBD1 | TRBJ2-1 | TRBV20-1 | - | CSAGGQGYNEQFF | TGCAGTGCCGGGGGACAGGGATACAATGAGCAGTTCTTC
- | TRBJ2-7 | TRBV7-2 | - | CASNQGLSYEQYF | TGTGCCAGCAACCAGGGGTTATCCTACGAGCAGTACTTC
- | TRBJ2-1 | TRBV29-1 | - | CSVEVGTFVGNEQFF | TGCAGCGTTGAAGTTGGGACTTTCGTGGGGAATGAGCAGTTCTTC
- | TRBJ1-1 | TRBV11-2 | - | CASSAHSGGAFF | TGTGCCAGCAGCGCCCACTCTGGAGGAGCTTTCTTT
- | TRBJ2-7 | TRBV7-9 | - | CASSPLSGASYEQYF | TGTGCCAGCAGCCCCCTCTCGGGGGCTTCCTACGAGCAGTACTTC
- | TRBJ1-2 | TRBV29-1 | - | CSVSGGGYGYTF | TGCAGCGTTAGTGGGGGCGGCTATGGCTACACCTTC
- | TRBJ2-1 | TRBV21-1 | few | CASSKQARGLNNEQFF | TGTGCCAGCAGCAAACAAGCCAGGGGGCTGAACAATGAGCAGTTCTTC
TRBD2 | TRBJ2-5 | TRBV11-2 | few | CASSFPWASGKVETQYF | TGTGCCAGCAGCTTCCCCTGGGCTAGCGGGAAGGTGGAGACCCAGTACTTC
- | TRBJ2-3 | TRBV4-3 | - | CASSEDRTGTDTQYF | TGCGCCAGCAGCGAGGACCGGACTGGCACAGATACGCAGTATTTT
- | TRBJ2-7 | TRBV9 | once | CASSPFRGYGYEQYF | TGTGCCAGCAGCCCGTTCCGGGGATACGGGTACGAGCAGTACTTC